This TCR beta chain was identified in a study of a mutant IDH1 vaccine in newly diagnosed glioma. General study results and limits: Pseudoprogression appears to have had no connection to changes in top peripheral T cell clonotypes.

Time point noted: week 11, during vaccination. Doses of 300 ug of mutant IDH1 20-mer peptide were given with topical imiquimod. With respect to this clone: No antigen is known for it.

The V gene's germline CDR1 is SGHNT and CDR2 YYREEE (reference sequence). The CDR3 is made up of 14 amino acids. With V trimmed by 2 bases and J by 7 bases, 8 bases remained unmatched. Profiling relied on immunoSEQ multiplex PCR, and the TCRdb table lists in-frame clones only, not all of them. The sample holds some 23,000 clones; about 70% are singletons and the top ten take 8% to 13%. Sequenced here: peripheral blood mononuclear cells (PBMCs), sampled from a glioma patient whose treatment included an IDH1 peptide vaccine. The rearrangement joins TRBV5-4 to TRBJ1-1, with 7 bases identical to TRBD1. This TCR derives from a man aged 18-30 years with glioma. Some clones in this sample may be carry-over from other donors' samples. The CDR3 is CASSLQTGPSEAFF. For the CDR3, the DNA is TGTGCCAGCAGCTTACAGACAGGGCCTAGTGAAGCTTTCTTT. Looking up the rest from reference TRBV5-4 and TRBJ1-1 gives the full variable domain: ETGVTQSPTHLIKTRGQQVTLRCSSQSGHNTVSWYQQALGQGPQFIFQYYREEENGRGNFPPRFSGLQFPNYSSELNVNALELDDSALYLCASSLQTGPSEAFFGQGTRLTVV.